The table lists the clone carrying this TCR beta chain with a count of one. The data originate from a study of blood T cell repertoires in COVID-19. As for the study in general: Collection of acute and convalescent COVID-19 samples took place in the United States, Italy and Spain. PBMCs, B-cell-depleted T cells, or T cells provided the cDNA or gDNA that made up the material.

The Seattle patients joined while their infection was active and were tracked longitudinally afterward. Original processing notes: It was from reference gene primer amplification that nucleated cell counts were estimated. This table comes from immunoSEQ multiplex PCR, and its TCRdb copy is limited to in-frame clones, with some not included. V, J and clone size derive from that table, while D and trimming were established from the DNA sequence. The data contain 45,000 to 65,000 clones, about four fifths of them seen just once; the ten biggest clones take up under 30%. The CDR3 runs to 13 residues. Trimming stripped 4 bases from V and 5 bases from J, with 9 bases between. Germline V lookup: CDR1 SGHDN, CDR2 FVKESK.

The source of this sequence is a woman of 80 years or more with COVID-19, enrolled during active disease. The specimen was peripheral blood. The V call is TRBV14, the J call TRBJ2-1; D is ambiguous. The CDR3 DNA sequence: TGTGCCAGCAGCCCCCGACTGGACAATGAGCAGTTCTTC. Protein: CASSPRLDNEQFF.